What follows are 16 T cell receptor beta chains derived from one specimen sequenced in a study of beta chain features in type 1 diabetes. Study observations and caveats: Type 1 diabetes patients had TCRB CDR3s that were shorter (moderately but significantly so) in all four CD4+ subsets.

Expressed TCRB transcripts were sequenced because the isolated RNA had all been reverse transcribed beforehand. TCRdb's copy holds only in-frame clones and misses some; the assay was immunoSEQ multiplex PCR. The sample records 250,000 to 300,000 clones, 24% being singletons. No antigen has been identified for these receptors. Sequencing used naive CD4+ T cells from blood. The receptor set was obtained from a woman between 25 and 40 years old with type 1 diabetes.

This clone was seen more than once but under ten times. The chain is built from TRBV29-1 and TRBJ1-1, with D maybe TRBD1 (5 bases). This CDR3 region has 12 residues. The germline V gene encodes CDR1 SQVTM and CDR2 ANQGSEA. V was cut by 8 bases and J by 4 bases, with 14 bases left in between. CDR3 DNA sequence: TGCAGCCCATCCTCGGGGGGCACTGAAGCTTTCTTT. Protein sequence: CSPSSGGTEAFF.

The CDR3 here is CAWTRTSLLNEQFF. The CDR3 coding sequence is TGTGCCTGGACGAGGACTAGTTTATTGAATGAGCAGTTCTTC. The V gene is TRBV30, the J gene TRBJ2-1, with 7 bases identical to TRBD2. The ends lost 4 bases at V and 7 bases at J; junction bases unmatched: 10. The CDR3 extends over 14 amino acids. Germline V lookup: CDR1 GTSNPN, CDR2 SVGIG (reference sequence).

This chain connects TRBV29-1 to TRBJ2-7, with 9 bases matching TRBD2. With V trimmed by 7 bases and J by 0 bases, 7 bases remained unmatched. CDR1 and CDR2 (germline): SQVTM, ANQGSEA. This CDR3 has 14 amino acids. The CDR3 loop is CSAGRTSDSYEQYF. Here the CDR3 DNA reads TGCAGCGCTGGCCGGACTAGCGACTCCTACGAGCAGTACTTC.

The table lists this clone with a few counts. The rearrangement joins TRBV7-9 to TRBJ2-7; possibly TRBD1 for D (6 bases). The CDR3 sequence is 11 residues long. Trimming stripped 5 bases from V and 8 bases from J, with 10 bases between. The germline V gene encodes CDR1 SEHNR and CDR2 FQNEAQ (reference sequence). The CDR3 loop reads CASSEGEKQYF. In nucleotides, the CDR3 is TGTGCCAGCAGCGAGGGGGAGAAGCAGTACTTC.

This clone was detected a few times. This chain joins TRBV4-2 and TRBJ2-7, with a tentative D call TRBD2 (5 bases). The ends were cut back, 0 bases at V and 0 bases at J, with 12 bases in the middle. Germline values: CDR1 LGHNA, CDR2 YNFKEQ. The CDR3 runs to 16 residues. DNA for the CDR3: TGTGCCAGCAGCCAAGAGCCAGCGGAGAGCTCCTACGAGCAGTACTTC. Encoded protein: CASSQEPAESSYEQYF.

This clone was observed a handful of times. The V call is TRBV30, the J call TRBJ1-1, with a possible D match to TRBD1 (5 bases). The CDR3 sequence is 14 residues long. Trimming stripped 4 bases from V and 1 base from J, with 13 bases between. Per germline, CDR1 GTSNPN and CDR2 SVGIG (reference sequence). The CDR3 nucleotides read TGTGCCTGGACAGGGCTTCATTCGAACACTGAAGCTTTCTTT. It yields the protein CAWTGLHSNTEAFF.

This clone was seen more than once but under ten times. CDR3 region: CASSPRDSYGYTF. The CDR3 DNA sequence: TGTGCCAGCAGCCCTCGGGACAGCTATGGCTACACCTTC. V gene TRBV6-5 combines with J gene TRBJ1-2; 7 nucleotides align to TRBD1. This CDR3 contains 13 residues. Per germline, CDR1 MNHEY and CDR2 SVGAGI. J lost 4 bases, V lost 6 bases, and 5 bases had no gene match.

This chain uses TRBV5-1 with TRBJ2-1; 11 bases match TRBD2. The V and J ends lost 4 bases and 3 bases, in that order; junction bases with no gene match: 9. The CDR3 sequence is 17 residues long. The germline V gene encodes CDR1 SGHRS and CDR2 YFSETQ. The CDR3: CASSPPLAGGLYNEQFF. The CDR3 DNA is TGCGCCAGCAGCCCACCGCTAGCGGGAGGACTCTACAATGAGCAGTTCTTC.

The chain has TRBV7-9 and TRBJ1-4; D uncertain. V was pared by 5 bases and J by 0 bases, with 10 bases between. CDR1 and CDR2 from the germline V gene are SEHNR and FQNEAQ (reference sequence). The CDR3 spans 15 residues. CDR3 sequence: CASSAFDATNEKLFF. In nucleotides, the CDR3 is TGTGCCAGCAGCGCGTTTGATGCAACTAATGAAAAACTGTTTTTT.

This clone was seen a few times. CDR3: CASSLSHSASGELFF. The CDR3 coding sequence is TGCGCCAGCAGCTTAAGCCACTCCGCTTCCGGGGAGCTGTTTTTT. The V and J genes are TRBV5-1 and TRBJ2-2; D unresolved. Trimming pared 2 bases from V and 6 bases from J, leaving 14 bases between. CDR1 is SGHRS and CDR2 is YFSETQ in the germline V gene. The CDR3 has 15 residues.

The V gene is TRBV9, the J gene TRBJ1-1; a possible D gene is TRBD1 (5 bases). Germline V gene sequence: CDR1 SGDLS, CDR2 YYNGEE. The CDR3 extends over 17 amino acids. Trimming pared 0 bases from V and 0 bases from J, leaving 15 bases between. CDR3 in amino acids: CASSVVAGSPLNTEAFF. CDR3 in DNA: TGTGCCAGCAGCGTAGTAGCAGGGTCCCCCTTGAACACTGAAGCTTTCTTT.

The chain recombines TRBV5-4 with TRBJ1-1; TRBD1 might be the D (6 bases). Looked up from germline, CDR1 is SGHNT and CDR2 is YYREEE (reference sequence). This CDR3 comprises 13 residues. V dropped 4 bases and J dropped 1 base, with 8 bases sitting between them. CDR3 region: CASSVDRNTEAFF. The CDR3 DNA reads TGTGCCAGCAGCGTGGACAGGAACACTGAAGCTTTCTTT.

This clone has just a few counts. The sample holds other DNA sequences that translate to the same CDR3. The rearrangement joins TRBV18 to TRBJ2-7, with 9 bases fitting TRBD1. Germline V CDR1 and CDR2: KGHSH, LQKENI. The CDR3 consists of 14 residues. V lost 6 bases to trimming and J lost 4 bases; unmatched junction nucleotides: 7. CDR3 sequence (DNA): TGTGCCAGCTCCCCCGGGACAGGGAGTTACGAGCAGTACTTC. Its translation: CASSPGTGSYEQYF.

This sequence joins TRBV2 and TRBJ2-5; 11 bases match TRBD1. This CDR3 has 13 amino acids. Germline V gene data show CDR1 as SNHLY and CDR2 as FYNNEI. J lost 5 bases, V lost 7 bases, and 3 bases had no gene match. CDR3 nucleotide sequence: TGTGCCAGCACGGACAGGGGGCCTGAGACCCAGTACTTC. Encoded protein: CASTDRGPETQYF.

A few counts support this clone. The CDR3 nucleotides are TGCGCCAGCAGCCAGGAGCCGGGACAGGGGATGGGGAGGACTGAAGCTTTCTTT. Protein product: CASSQEPGQGMGRTEAFF. The gene calls are TRBV4-1 and TRBJ1-1; 10 positions match TRBD1. CDR3 length: 18 residues. CDR1 is MGHRA and CDR2 is YSYEKL in the germline V gene. The V gene end was trimmed by 3 bases and the J gene end by 5 bases; junction bases not matched to a gene: 15.

The rearrangement links TRBV6-5 to TRBJ2-1; 9 bases match TRBD1. V lost 5 bases, J lost 7 bases, and 3 bases stayed unmatched. The CDR3 runs 13 residues. The germline V gene encodes CDR1 MNHEY and CDR2 SVGAGI. The CDR3 sequence is CASSHGQGNEQFF. CDR3 in DNA: TGTGCCAGCAGTCATGGACAGGGGAATGAGCAGTTCTTC.